Below, 26 T cell receptor beta chains from the same sample are listed, as sequenced in a study of early T cells in non-severe SARS-CoV-2 infection. TCRdb passed the 5' RACE reads through MiXCR, listing each CDR3 protein once. The repertoire holds 75,000 to 90,000 distinct CDR3 sequences, with around 6% as singletons. What was sequenced was whole blood. The origin of the receptors is an adult who was a healthcare worker with PCR-confirmed SARS-CoV-2 infection or an uninfected control (not recorded which).

In its sample, this clonotype was seen many times. The V and J genes are TRBV20-1 and TRBJ2-7; TRBD1 matches at 9 bases. Per the germline V gene, CDR1 is DFQATT and CDR2 is SNEGSKA (reference sequence). V shed 0 bases and J 3 bases; nucleotides not matched to a gene: 3. The CDR3 sequence is 14 residues long. CDR3 DNA: TGCAGTGCTAGAGAAGGACAGGGGATCTACGAGCAGTACTTC. Its protein product is CSAREGQGIYEQYF.

DNA of the CDR3: TGTGCCAGCGTCTACAGGGATACAGATACGCAGTATTTT. Translating gives CASVYRDTDTQYF. V is TRBV2 and J is TRBJ2-3, with D possibly being TRBD1 (6 bases). Per the germline V gene, CDR1 is SNHLY and CDR2 is FYNNEI. This CDR3 has 13 residues. The V end was cut by 8 bases, the J end by 3 bases, with 12 bases between. Full variable domain (missing parts from reference TRBV2 and TRBJ2-3): EPEVTQTPSHQVTQMGQEVILRCVPISNHLYFYWYRQILGQKVEFLVSFYNNEISEKSEIFDDQFSVERPDGSNFTLKIRSTKLEDSAMYFCASVYRDTDTQYFGPGTRLTVL.

This clonotype was observed a few times. This sequence joins TRBV12-3 or TRBV12-4 and TRBJ2-2; 9 nucleotides align to TRBD1. CDR3 length: 16 amino acids. The J segment lost 6 bases and the V segment lost 7 bases, leaving 12 bases of the junction unmatched. Here the CDR3 reads CASTRTRTGEAGELFF. Written as DNA, the CDR3 is TGTGCCAGCACCCGAACACGGACAGGGGAGGCCGGGGAGCTGTTTTTT.

This clonotype was seen ten or more times. The chain employs TRBV4-3 and TRBJ2-3; 13 bases fit TRBD2. The germline V gene encodes CDR1 LGHNA and CDR2 YSLEER. The CDR3 sequence is 17 residues long. J lost 6 bases, V lost 0 bases, and 6 bases had no gene match. Written as DNA, the CDR3 is TGCGCCAGCAGCCAAGAGAGGACACTAGCGGGAGGGGATACGCAGTATTTT. Protein product: CASSQERTLAGGDTQYF.

At least ten counts were recorded for this clonotype. CDR3 region: CAKRDGLNNQPQHF. Here the CDR3 DNA reads TGTGCCAAACGGGACGGTCTAAACAATCAGCCCCAGCATTTT. V gene TRBV12-3 or TRBV12-4 combines with J gene TRBJ1-5, with D maybe TRBD1 (5 bases). The V and J ends lost 10 bases and 3 bases respectively, with 16 bases between them. The CDR3 spans 14 residues.

V is TRBV5-1 and J is TRBJ2-1; 12 bases match TRBD2. V lost 5 bases and J lost 9; bases outside the gene matches: 15. Germline CDR1 and CDR2: SGHRS and YFSETQ. The CDR3 contains 17 residues. The CDR3: CASSPGLAGLPGAEQFF. CDR3 coding DNA: TGCGCCAGCAGTCCCGGACTAGCGGGACTACCCGGGGCTGAGCAGTTCTTC.

The chain combines TRBV11-2 with TRBJ1-2, with a tentative D call TRBD1 (5 bases). The CDR3 is made up of 13 amino acids. Germline CDR1 is SGHAT and CDR2 is FQNNGV. V lost 10 bases, J lost 5 bases, and 17 bases lay in between. CDR3 amino acids: CAINRRPRYGYTF. DNA of the CDR3: TGTGCCATCAACAGGCGCCCACGTTATGGCTACACCTTC.

This clonotype was detected ten times or more. The V gene is TRBV28, the J gene TRBJ2-7; 9 positions agree with TRBD1. The CDR3 is 16 amino acids. V trimming: 6 bases; J trimming: 3 bases; junction bases outside the gene matches: 12. CDR1 MDHEN and CDR2 SYDVKM come from the germline V gene. CDR3 in DNA: TGTGCCAGCAGCCCTAGCGGACAGGGGCTTTACTACGAGCAGTACTTC. This translates into CASSPSGQGLYYEQYF. Variable domain in full (rest from reference TRBV28 and TRBJ2-7): DVKVTQSSRYLVKRTGEKVFLECVQDMDHENMFWYRQDPGLGLRLIYFSYDVKMKEKGDIPEGYSVSREKKERFSLILESASTNQTSMYLCASSPSGQGLYYEQYFGPGTRLTVT.

Many counts were recorded for this clonotype. J is TRBJ2-1 and V is TRBV6-2 or TRBV6-3; D assignment may be TRBD1 or TRBD2 (6 bases each). Germline V gives CDR1 MNHEY, CDR2 SVGEGT. Trimming removed 2 bases from V and 5 bases from J, with 13 bases in between. This CDR3 region has 15 residues. The CDR3 loop reads CASSYGGQRNNEQFF. The CDR3 DNA reads TGTGCCAGCAGTTACGGGGGGCAGCGAAACAATGAGCAGTTCTTC.

This clonotype showed up just a few times. The chain recombines TRBV21-1 with TRBJ2-7; the table's D call of TRBD1 was not tested on the DNA. TRBV21-1 is a pseudogene segment. The length of the CDR3 is 14 residues. This CDR3 is CASSYRDSSYEQYF. The CDR3 region has the DNA TGTGCCAGCAGCTACCGGGACAGCTCCTACGAGCAGTACTTC.

This clonotype was seen a few times. The chain carries TRBV5-5 and TRBJ1-1; 10 positions agree with TRBD1. CDR3 length: 15 residues. Germline-derived CDR1 and CDR2 are SGHKS and YYEKEE (reference sequence). The ends lost 4 bases at V and 4 bases at J; junction bases unmatched: 7. CDR3 bases: TGTGCCAGCAGCCCGATCGGACAGGGGGGCACTGAAGCTTTCTTT. It yields the protein CASSPIGQGGTEAFF.

This clonotype appeared many times. CDR3 amino acids: CASSGTGGALLTEAFF. The CDR3 bases are TGTGCCAGCTCAGGGACAGGGGGCGCGTTATTGACTGAAGCTTTCTTT. The chain combines TRBV18 with TRBJ1-1, with TRBD1 matching 12 bases. CDR1 is KGHSH, CDR2 LQKENI, per germline. Trimming at V came to 5 bases and at J to 5 bases, leaving 9 bases not matched to a gene. This CDR3 is 16 amino acids long.

This clonotype has ten or more counts. The gene calls are TRBV9 and TRBJ1-2; D call uncertain. Germline V gives CDR1 SGDLS, CDR2 YYNGEE. The CDR3 is 13 residues long. Trimming stripped 1 base from V and 1 base from J, with 5 bases between. CDR3 protein: CASSVMVNYGYTF. The CDR3 DNA reads TGTGCCAGCAGCGTAATGGTTAACTATGGCTACACCTTC.

This clonotype was seen at least ten times. The gene calls are TRBV20-1 and TRBJ2-3, with TRBD2 matching over 8 bases. The CDR3 has 16 residues. After removal of 5 bases from V and 2 bases from J, the junction contained 12 bases not matched to a gene. Germline-derived CDR1 and CDR2 are DFQATT and SNEGSKA (reference sequence). The CDR3 region is CSAGARASGYTDTQYF. The CDR3 DNA follows: TGCAGTGCTGGGGCTAGGGCTAGCGGGTACACAGATACGCAGTATTTT.

This clonotype was seen only a few times. The chain carries TRBV5-1 and TRBJ2-7; 9 nucleotides match TRBD1. The CDR3 is 15 amino acids. Germline loops: CDR1 SGHRS, CDR2 YFSETQ. Germline trimming cut 3 bases from V and 5 bases from J; bases unmatched to any gene: 9. Written as DNA, the CDR3 is TGCGCCAGCAGCTCATACGGGACAGGGAGCCACGAGCAGTACTTC. Encoded protein: CASSSYGTGSHEQYF. Full variable domain (missing parts from reference TRBV5-1 and TRBJ2-7): KAGVTQTPRYLIKTRGQQVTLSCSPISGHRSVSWYQQTPGQGLQFLFEYFSETQRNKGNFPGRFSGRQFSNSRSEMNVSTLELGDSALYLCASSSYGTGSHEQYFGPGTRLTVT.

The chain couples TRBV5-4 to TRBJ2-1; D is unclear. Germline values: CDR1 SGHNT, CDR2 YYREEE (reference sequence). Trimming took 5 bases from V and 7 from J, leaving 22 bases between them. CDR3 length: 16 amino acids. The CDR3 bases are TGTGCCAGCAGACCAATCTTAGAACGAGGCGGTAATGAGCAGTTCTTC. Amino acid sequence: CASRPILERGGNEQFF.

There are a few counts of this clonotype. The chain joins TRBV6-2 or TRBV6-3 to TRBJ2-7, with TRBD2 identical over 7 bases. The CDR3 spans 14 residues. The ends lost 3 bases at V and 4 bases at J; junction bases unmatched: 6. Germline CDR1 reads MNHEY; CDR2 reads SVGEGT. This CDR3 reads CASSYAGVVYEQYF. The CDR3 nucleotides read TGTGCCAGCAGTTATGCGGGAGTGGTATACGAGCAGTACTTC.

In its sample, this clonotype was seen many times. The V call is TRBV18, the J call TRBJ2-1, with no clear D. Germline V gives CDR1 KGHSH, CDR2 LQKENI. V shed 3 bases and J shed 5 bases, with 5 bases lying between them. The CDR3 consists of 12 residues. CDR3 residues: CASSPTDNEQFF. The CDR3 DNA reads TGTGCCAGCTCACCTACGGACAATGAGCAGTTCTTC.

This clonotype was counted between two and nine times. The chain has TRBV15 and TRBJ1-5; possible D gene TRBD1, 6 bases. Germline assignment: CDR1 LNHNV and CDR2 YYDKDF (reference sequence). The CDR3 is 15 amino acids. V was shortened by 4 bases and J by 2 bases, with 12 bases between the two germline ends. CDR3 loop: CATSNDRLGNQPQHF. The CDR3 bases are TGTGCCACCAGCAACGACAGGCTGGGCAATCAGCCCCAGCATTTT.

This clonotype was counted at least ten times. The chain is built from TRBV6-1 and TRBJ2-1, with D perhaps assigned TRBD1 or TRBD2 (5 bases each). This CDR3 has 14 amino acids. V dropped 3 bases and J dropped 4 bases, with 10 bases sitting between them. The V gene's germline CDR1 is MNHNS and CDR2 SASEGT. CDR3 protein: CASSDRGPYNEQFF. The CDR3 nucleotides read TGTGCCAGCAGTGATAGGGGACCATACAATGAGCAGTTCTTC.

This clonotype was counted at least ten times. This chain connects TRBV27 to TRBJ1-6; D remains ambiguous. V was cut by 6 bases and J by 0 bases, with 12 bases left in between. CDR3 length: 16 amino acids. CDR1 and CDR2 (germline): MNHEY, SMNVEV (reference sequence). The chain's CDR3 is CASSLQITSYNSPLHF. The CDR3 DNA sequence: TGTGCCAGCAGCCTGCAGATTACCTCCTATAATTCACCCCTCCACTTT.

Ten or more counts support this clonotype. The chain is built from TRBV10-1 and TRBJ2-3; 7 positions match TRBD2. CDR3 size: 16 residues. Unmatched junction bases numbered 5, after V lost 0 bases and J lost 2 bases. The germline V gene has CDR1 WNHNN and CDR2 SYGVQD (reference sequence). CDR3 in amino acids: CASSESSGKITDTQYF. The CDR3 coding sequence is TGCGCCAGCAGTGAGTCGAGCGGGAAAATCACAGATACGCAGTATTTT.

The rearrangement links TRBV4-2 to TRBJ1-5, with a possible D match to TRBD1 (5 bases). The V end lost 4 bases, the J end lost 5 bases, and 15 bases lay between the germline ends. This CDR3 region has 15 residues. Germline CDR1 and CDR2: LGHNA and YNFKEQ. The CDR3 sequence: CASSRRRDGDQPQHF. CDR3 nucleotides: TGTGCCAGCAGCCGACGAAGGGACGGAGATCAGCCCCAGCATTTT.

There are many counts of this clonotype. The chain employs TRBV6-5 and TRBJ1-2, with D hard to call. The V gene lost 6 bases and the J gene lost 3 bases, with 11 bases spanning the gap. CDR1 is MNHEY, CDR2 SVGAGI, per germline. The CDR3 totals 13 residues. The CDR3 reads CASSFSPYYGYTF. CDR3 nucleotides: TGTGCCAGCAGCTTCTCACCGTACTATGGCTACACCTTC.

The chain uses TRBV28 and TRBJ2-7, with unresolved D. CDR1 and CDR2 (germline): MDHEN, SYDVKM. This CDR3 contains 12 residues. V lost 6 bases to trimming and J lost 2 bases, with 8 bases between them. As DNA, the CDR3 is TGTGCCAGCAGACAAAGAGCCTACGAGCAGTACTTC. Residues: CASRQRAYEQYF.

This clonotype was seen a handful of times. V usage is TRBV27 and J usage is TRBJ2-7; 10 positions match TRBD2. Germline V lookup: CDR1 MNHEY, CDR2 SMNVEV (reference sequence). This CDR3 region has 15 residues. J lost 6 bases, V lost 3 bases, and 8 bases had no gene match. The CDR3, as DNA: TGTGCCAGCAGTTTCCATCTAGCGGGAGTTCCCGAGCAGTACTTC. Translated: CASSFHLAGVPEQYF.